A selection of T cell receptor beta chains follows, all from one sample in a study of shared clonotypes between healthy human individuals. Libraries were prepared by immunoSEQ multiplex PCR; TCRdb keeps only in-frame clonotypes and omits some of them. Altogether approximately 240,000 clones are present, 60% to 80% being singletons, with the ten largest covering more than 9.5%. The sequenced sample consisted of memory CD4+ T cells sorted from blood. These TCRs come from a man younger than 40 in good health. Each CDR3 is given with its conserved first and last residue. Fields, in order: clone size, V gene, J gene, D gene, CDR3 DNA, CDR3 protein. D genes are given only for firm matches. The size field is filled for only some rows; it gives once, few, many or a size class.

clone size: NA
V gene: TRBV5-4
J gene: TRBJ1-3
D gene: TRBD1
CDR3 DNA: TGTGCCAGCAGCAGGTCCCTTGGGACAGACTCTGGAAACACCATATATTTT
CDR3 protein: CASSRSLGTDSGNTIYF

clone size: NA
V gene: TRBV15
J gene: TRBJ2-5
D gene: NA
CDR3 DNA: TGTGCCACCAGCGCAAGACAGAGGACCCAAGAGACCCAGTACTTC
CDR3 protein: CATSARQRTQETQYF

clone size: NA
V gene: TRBV12-2
J gene: TRBJ2-1
D gene: NA
CDR3 DNA: TGTGCAAGTCGCTCAGAGGGGTCGGCGGGAGGGCTTTTGTTTTGGAATGAGCAGTTCTTC
CDR3 protein: CASRSEGSAGGLLFWNEQFF

clone size: NA
V gene: TRBV6-5
J gene: TRBJ2-7
D gene: TRBD2
CDR3 DNA: TGTGCCAGCAGAGACACTAGCGGGAGAAGTCCGTACTTC
CDR3 protein: CASRDTSGRSPYF

clone size: NA
V gene: TRBV28
J gene: TRBJ1-1
D gene: NA
CDR3 DNA: TGTGCCAGCAGTTTGGGAGGGAACACTGAAGCTTTCTTT
CDR3 protein: CASSLGGNTEAFF

clone size: NA
V gene: TRBV15
J gene: TRBJ2-6
D gene: NA
CDR3 DNA: TGTGCCACCAGCAGAGATCTTGTGGGCTCTGGGGCCAACGTCCTGACTTTC
CDR3 protein: CATSRDLVGSGANVLTF

clone size: few
V gene: TRBV19
J gene: TRBJ2-3
D gene: TRBD2
CDR3 DNA: TGTGCCAGTAGTATGGCCAGTAGCGGGTTCAGCACAGATACGCAGTATTTT
CDR3 protein: CASSMASSGFSTDTQYF

clone size: few
V gene: TRBV6-1
J gene: TRBJ1-2
D gene: NA
CDR3 DNA: TGTGCCAGCAGGGAGACAAACTATGGCTACACCTTC
CDR3 protein: CASRETNYGYTF

clone size: NA
V gene: TRBV27
J gene: TRBJ2-7
D gene: NA
CDR3 DNA: TGTGCCAGCAGTCCGCGCAGCTCCTACGAGCAGTACTTC
CDR3 protein: CASSPRSSYEQYF

clone size: NA
V gene: TRBV15
J gene: TRBJ2-5
D gene: TRBD1
CDR3 DNA: TGTGCCACCAGCAGAGAAGGGACAGGGACGACCCTCCAAGAGACCCAGTACTTC
CDR3 protein: CATSREGTGTTLQETQYF

clone size: NA
V gene: TRBV7-2
J gene: TRBJ2-5
D gene: NA
CDR3 DNA: TGTGCCAGCAGCTTAGTATCAGGGGGGGAGACCCAGTACTTC
CDR3 protein: CASSLVSGGETQYF